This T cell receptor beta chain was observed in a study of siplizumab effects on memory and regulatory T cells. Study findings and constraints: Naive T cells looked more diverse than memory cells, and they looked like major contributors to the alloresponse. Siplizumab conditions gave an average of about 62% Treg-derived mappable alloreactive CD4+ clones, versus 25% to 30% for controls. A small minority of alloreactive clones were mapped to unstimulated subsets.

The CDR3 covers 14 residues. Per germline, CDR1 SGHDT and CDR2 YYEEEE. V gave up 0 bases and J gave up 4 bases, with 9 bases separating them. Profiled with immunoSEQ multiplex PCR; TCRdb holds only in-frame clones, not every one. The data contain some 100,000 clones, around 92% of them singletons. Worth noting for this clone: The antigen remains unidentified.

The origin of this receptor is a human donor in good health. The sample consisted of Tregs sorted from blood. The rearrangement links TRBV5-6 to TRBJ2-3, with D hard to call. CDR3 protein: CASSLVMVADTQYF. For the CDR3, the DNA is TGTGCCAGCAGCTTGGTAATGGTGGCAGATACGCAGTATTTT.